This is a list of T cell receptor beta chains from one sample in a study of monozygotic twins with inflammatory bowel disease. TCRdb reprocessed the 5' RACE reads; each CDR3 protein has one entry and no DNA is given. The table for this sample gives some 210,000 distinct CDR3 sequences. Sequences were obtained from blood. The origin of the receptors is a human donor with ulcerative colitis or Crohn's disease, or a healthy co-twin of an affected twin (not recorded which). Both conserved end residues are part of each CDR3. Fields, in order: V gene, J gene, CDR3 protein.

>TRBV21-1|TRBJ1-1
CASSKTGGRTEAFF
>TRBV18|TRBJ2-3
CASSRAGDSTDTQYF
>TRBV7-9|TRBJ2-3
CASSQAGRNTDTQYF
>TRBV12-3/TRBV12-4|TRBJ2-2
CASSLNNGLFF
>TRBV28|TRBJ1-1
CASSPRTGGLTEAFF
>TRBV12-3/TRBV12-4|TRBJ2-3
CASSATSRTDTQYF
>TRBV20-1|TRBJ1-1
CSARDLVGGRVAFF
>TRBV11-2|TRBJ2-1
CASSLGGGVSYNEQFF
>TRBV5-1|TRBJ2-1
CASSSQSGGLSNEQFF
>TRBV5-5|TRBJ2-5
CASILRGPGETQYF
>TRBV20-1|TRBJ1-2
CSAQDRNLYGYTF
>TRBV12-3/TRBV12-4|TRBJ2-7
CASRTTRSEQYF
>TRBV6-1|TRBJ2-7
CASRPGTSGYEQYF
>TRBV11-2|TRBJ1-1
CASSRGGAAFF
>TRBV7-9|TRBJ1-1
CASSLGTFLNTEAFF
>TRBV5-4|TRBJ1-1
CASSPREGAMDTEAFF
>TRBV10-3|TRBJ1-5
CAISRTDQPQHF
>TRBV7-6|TRBJ2-6
CASSLDGANVLTF
>TRBV29-1|TRBJ1-2
CSVVLNYGYTF
>TRBV5-1|TRBJ2-2
CASSLSGSVNTGELFF
>TRBV4-1|TRBJ2-7
CASSQVPTATYEQYF
>TRBV9|TRBJ1-4
CASSLRDRERSNEKLFF
>TRBV5-1|TRBJ1-6
CASSFLDRSMAPLHF
>TRBV20-1|TRBJ1-6
CSAESSYNSPLHF
>TRBV5-1|TRBJ1-1
CASSTRTGSSAEAFF
>TRBV12-3/TRBV12-4|TRBJ1-3
CASSPGQGGNTIYF
>TRBV5-1|TRBJ2-3
CASSGGLAGGITQYF
>TRBV12-3/TRBV12-4|TRBJ2-7
CASTLRGASYEQYF
>TRBV20-1|TRBJ1-2
CSARDLNRGDGYTF
>TRBV7-3|TRBJ2-3
CASRQSPSDTQYF
>TRBV7-8|TRBJ2-1
CASSPYRGGSYNEQFF
>TRBV24-1|TRBJ2-3
CATSDYGTTSTDTQYF
>TRBV6-5|TRBJ2-2
CASSYSRKAGELFF
>TRBV7-8|TRBJ2-5
CASSHGLAGGRYQETQYF
>TRBV7-6|TRBJ1-2
CASSPIRSGANYGYTF
>TRBV5-1|TRBJ1-2
CASRRQTGYGYTF
>TRBV20-1|TRBJ1-1
CSANRQGGSEAFF
>TRBV5-1|TRBJ1-2
CASSQRGGDGYTF
>TRBV27|TRBJ1-6
CASRPSISNSPLHF
>TRBV5-1|TRBJ1-2
CASSLGRILADGTYGYTF
>TRBV11-2|TRBJ2-7
CASSSLRWANEQYF
>TRBV3-1|TRBJ1-1
CASSHYTMNTEAFF
>TRBV7-9|TRBJ1-5
CASSSSTTGNNQPQHF
>TRBV7-2|TRBJ2-1
CASSGGGSLHNEQFF
>TRBV6-2/TRBV6-3|TRBJ1-6
CASSYSGRGSSPLHF